This T cell receptor (beta chain) was identified in a study of long-term antiretroviral therapy in people with HIV. Findings of the study overall: After ART, diversity increased yet remained lower than transplant donor controls.

For this clone: The antigen is not known.

Researchers ran immunoSEQ v3.0 at survey level. Clones were sequenced by immunoSEQ multiplex PCR, and TCRdb holds only the in-frame ones, with some missing. Of 36,000 or so clones detected, 82% appear once; the ten largest clones hold roughly 6.1%. Germline assignment: CDR1 MDHEN and CDR2 SYDVKM. The CDR3 extends over 14 amino acids. V shed 6 bases and J shed 4 bases, with 13 bases lying between them. Ahead of DNA extraction, samples held about 0.95-11 million cryopreserved PBMC each. The rearrangement joins TRBV28 to TRBJ1-5; unclear D gene. Sequencing was performed on unsorted PBMCs, taken 0.6 years after starting antiretroviral therapy. This clonotype was obtained from a man aged 18 to 35 with HIV. CDR3 sequence: CASSLREINQPQHF. As DNA, the CDR3 is TGTGCCAGCAGCCTTCGGGAAATTAATCAGCCCCAGCATTTT.